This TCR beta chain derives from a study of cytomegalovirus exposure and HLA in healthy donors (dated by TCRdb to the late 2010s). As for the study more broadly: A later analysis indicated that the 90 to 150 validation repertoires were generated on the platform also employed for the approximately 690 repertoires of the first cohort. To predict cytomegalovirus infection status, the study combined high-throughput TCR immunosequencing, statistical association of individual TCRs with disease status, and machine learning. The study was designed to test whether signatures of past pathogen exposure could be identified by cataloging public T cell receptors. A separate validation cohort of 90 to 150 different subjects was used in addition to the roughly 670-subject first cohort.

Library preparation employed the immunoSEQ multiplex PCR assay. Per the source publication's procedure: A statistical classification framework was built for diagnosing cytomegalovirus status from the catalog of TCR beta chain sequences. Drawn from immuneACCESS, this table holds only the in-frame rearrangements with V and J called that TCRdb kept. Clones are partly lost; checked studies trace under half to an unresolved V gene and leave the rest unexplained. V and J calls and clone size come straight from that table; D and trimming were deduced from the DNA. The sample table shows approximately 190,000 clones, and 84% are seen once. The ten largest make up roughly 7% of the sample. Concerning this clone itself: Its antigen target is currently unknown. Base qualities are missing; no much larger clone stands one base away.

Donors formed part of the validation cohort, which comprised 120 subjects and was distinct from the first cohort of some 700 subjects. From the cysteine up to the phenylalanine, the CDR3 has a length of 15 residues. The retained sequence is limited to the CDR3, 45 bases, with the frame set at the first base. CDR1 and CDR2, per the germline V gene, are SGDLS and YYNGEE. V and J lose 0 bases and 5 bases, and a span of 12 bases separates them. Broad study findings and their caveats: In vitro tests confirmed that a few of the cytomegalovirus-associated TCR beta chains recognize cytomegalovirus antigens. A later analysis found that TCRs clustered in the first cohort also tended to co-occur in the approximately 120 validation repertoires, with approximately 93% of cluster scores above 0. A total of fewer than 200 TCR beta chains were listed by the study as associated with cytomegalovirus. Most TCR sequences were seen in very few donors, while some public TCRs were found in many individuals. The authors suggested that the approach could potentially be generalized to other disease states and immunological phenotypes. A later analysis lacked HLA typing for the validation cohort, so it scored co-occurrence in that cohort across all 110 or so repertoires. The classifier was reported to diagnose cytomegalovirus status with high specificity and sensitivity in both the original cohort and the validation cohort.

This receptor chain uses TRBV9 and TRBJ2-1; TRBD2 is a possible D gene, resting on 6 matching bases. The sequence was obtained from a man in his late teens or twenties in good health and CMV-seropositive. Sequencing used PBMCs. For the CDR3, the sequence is CASSVVAGGDNEQFF. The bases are TGTGCCAGCAGCGTAGTGGCAGGAGGGGACAATGAGCAGTTCTTC.